Below, 28 T cell receptor beta chains from the same sample are listed, as sequenced in a study of blood T cell repertoires in COVID-19. The repertoire was sequenced with immunoSEQ multiplex PCR; TCRdb's copy has only in-frame clones and lacks some. There are about 230,000 clones in the sample; more than 75% occur only once, and around 0.89% lies in the top ten. The specimen sequenced was peripheral blood. The source is a man aged 40-49 years with acute or convalescent COVID-19.

V is TRBV3-1 (or the pseudogene TRBV3-2) and J is TRBJ2-7; no firm D call. The germline V gene encodes CDR1 LGHDT and CDR2 YNNKEL (reference sequence). This CDR3 has 13 amino acids. V gave up 4 bases and J gave up 4 bases, with 11 bases separating them. CDR3 region: CASSRSGRYEQYF. The CDR3 DNA reads TGTGCCAGCAGCCGCTCCGGTCGATACGAGCAGTACTTC.

CDR3 protein: CASSHRKQFNEKLFF. The CDR3 DNA reads as TGTGCCAGCAGCCATAGAAAACAGTTTAATGAAAAACTGTTTTTT. The chain is built from TRBV14 and TRBJ1-4; D not resolved. Germline CDR1 reads SGHDN; CDR2 reads FVKESK. The CDR3 length is 15 residues. Trimming cost V 3 bases and J 4 bases, with 12 bases left between them.

The count of this clone is one. J is TRBJ2-2 and V is TRBV11-2; the match to TRBD2 covers 9 bases. With V trimmed by 2 bases and J by 3 bases, 7 bases remained unmatched. This CDR3 has 17 residues. The germline CDR1 and CDR2 sequences are SGHAT and FQNNGV. CDR3 region: CASSLPYSGGDTGELFF. DNA for the CDR3: TGTGCCAGCAGCTTACCCTATAGCGGGGGAGACACCGGGGAGCTGTTTTTT.

V usage is TRBV5-1 and J usage is TRBJ2-2, with D uncertain. The CDR3 loop spans 13 amino acids. V was trimmed by 4 bases and J by 7 bases, leaving 11 bases between them. Germline V CDR1 and CDR2: SGHRS, YFSETQ. This CDR3 is CASSLDLGGELFF. CDR3 coding DNA: TGCGCCAGCAGCCTAGACCTGGGCGGGGAGCTGTTTTTT.

To note about this clone: Other DNA sequences within the sample encode an identical CDR3. V usage is TRBV7-3 and J usage is TRBJ1-6; maybe TRBD1 (6 bases). The ends were cut back, 6 bases at V and 7 bases at J, with 10 bases in the middle. This CDR3 has 13 residues. CDR1 and CDR2 from the germline V gene are SGHTA and FQGTGA. CDR3 protein: CASRQGSNSPLHF. Here the CDR3 DNA reads TGTGCCAGCAGACAGGGTAGCAATTCACCCCTCCACTTT.

This clone is a singleton in its sample. The chain employs TRBV6-6 and TRBJ2-1, with 10 bases identical to TRBD2. Per the germline V gene, CDR1 is MNHNY and CDR2 is SVGAGI (reference sequence). The CDR3 totals 14 residues. Trimming took 5 bases from V and 7 from J; bases not matched to a gene: 5. This CDR3 is CASSSGGAGNEQFF. CDR3 in DNA: TGTGCCAGCAGTAGCGGGGGGGCGGGGAATGAGCAGTTCTTC.

J is TRBJ2-1 and V is TRBV9, with TRBD2 matching 7 bases. The CDR3 covers 17 residues. The junction had 6 bases not matched to a gene; V was cut back by 0 bases and J by 0 bases. Germline V gene sequence: CDR1 SGDLS, CDR2 YYNGEE. CDR3 sequence reads: CASSVDPAGSSYNEQFF. In DNA, the CDR3 is TGTGCCAGCAGCGTAGATCCAGCGGGGTCCTCCTACAATGAGCAGTTCTTC.

The V and J genes are TRBV6-5 and TRBJ1-3, with D maybe TRBD1 (6 bases). The CDR3 sequence is 15 residues long. Deletions cut 6 bases from V and 3 bases from J, with 15 bases between. The germline V gene encodes CDR1 MNHEY and CDR2 SVGAGI. The CDR3 region is CASSQGGGFGNTIYF. In DNA form, the CDR3 reads TGTGCCAGCAGCCAAGGGGGAGGGTTTGGAAACACCATATATTTT.

This clone was counted once. The chain couples TRBV5-1 to TRBJ1-6; D might be TRBD1 (6 bases). Germline V gene data show CDR1 as SGHRS and CDR2 as YFSETQ. The germline V and J ends were trimmed by 0 bases and 10 bases, with 14 bases remaining between them. The CDR3 is 15 amino acids. CDR3 coding DNA: TGCGCCAGCAGCTTGGCAGGGGAAAATATGTCACCCCTCCACTTT. Translating it yields CASSLAGENMSPLHF.

This clone occurred once. The chain couples TRBV11-3 to TRBJ1-1, with 8 positions matching TRBD1. Unmatched junction bases numbered 7, after V lost 5 bases and J lost 5 bases. Germline V gives CDR1 SGHNT, CDR2 YENEEA. This CDR3 comprises 14 residues. CDR3 sequence (DNA): TGTGCCAGCAGCCCCCAGGGGACAGGAACTGAAGCTTTCTTT. Its translation is CASSPQGTGTEAFF.

This rearrangement joins TRBV30 to TRBJ2-7; 10 nucleotides agree with TRBD1. V dropped 3 bases and J dropped 3; count of bases not matched to a gene: 14. CDR1 is GTSNPN, CDR2 SVGIG, per germline (reference sequence). The CDR3 is made up of 17 amino acids. CDR3 in DNA: TGTGCCTGGAGGCAACCGGGACAGGGGCCGCGAGGCTACGAGCAGTACTTC. Protein: CAWRQPGQGPRGYEQYF.

The V gene is TRBV30, the J gene TRBJ1-6, with 10 positions matching TRBD1. J lost 7 bases, V lost 3 bases, and 6 bases had no gene match. Germline CDR1 GTSNPN, CDR2 SVGIG (reference sequence). This CDR3 is built from 15 residues. This chain's CDR3 is CAWSAGTGDNSPLHF. CDR3 DNA sequence: TGTGCCTGGAGCGCCGGGACAGGGGACAATTCACCCCTCCACTTT. Full variable domain (remainder filled in from reference TRBV30 and TRBJ1-6): SQTIHQWPATLVQPVGSPLSLECTVEGTSNPNLYWYRQAAGRGLQLLFYSVGIGQISSEVPQNLSASRPQDRQFILSSKKLLLSDSGFYLCAWSAGTGDNSPLHFGNGTRLTVT.

The chain employs TRBV9 and TRBJ2-5; 8 bases are shared with TRBD2. This CDR3 has 16 amino acids. V lost 0 bases and J lost 1; bases outside the gene matches: 5. Germline V gene data show CDR1 as SGDLS and CDR2 as YYNGEE. CDR3 DNA: TGTGCCAGCAGCGTAGCAGCGGGGGCGCTCCAAGAGACCCAGTACTTC. Its protein is CASSVAAGALQETQYF.

This clone was detected a few times. The chain joins TRBV2 to TRBJ2-1; 9 nucleotides align to TRBD1. The CDR3 contains 15 residues. V trimming: 7 bases; J trimming: 6 bases; junction bases outside the gene matches: 10. Germline V CDR1 and CDR2: SNHLY, FYNNEI. In DNA, the CDR3 is TGTGCCAGCACTGGGCAACAGGGGGCGGGCAATGAGCAGTTCTTC. Translated: CASTGQQGAGNEQFF. Looking up the rest from reference TRBV2 and TRBJ2-1 gives the full variable domain: EPEVTQTPSHQVTQMGQEVILRCVPISNHLYFYWYRQILGQKVEFLVSFYNNEISEKSEIFDDQFSVERPDGSNFTLKIRSTKLEDSAMYFCASTGQQGAGNEQFFGPGTRLTVL.

The rearrangement links TRBV7-8 to TRBJ2-1; 15 bases line up with TRBD2. The CDR3 is 16 amino acids. Germline loops: CDR1 SGHVS, CDR2 FQNEAQ. The trim removed 4 bases at V and 15 bases at J, leaving 13 bases unmatched. The CDR3 is CASSSAGLAGGIHLFF. CDR3 nucleotides: TGTGCCAGCAGCTCAGCCGGACTAGCGGGGGGGATACACCTGTTCTTC.

The rearrangement joins TRBV30 to TRBJ1-1; tentative D call: TRBD1 (5 bases). Deletions cut 2 bases from V and 2 bases from J, with 9 bases between. Germline lookup yields CDR1 GTSNPN and CDR2 SVGIG (reference sequence). CDR3 size: 13 residues. In DNA form, the CDR3 reads TGTGCCTGGAGTTTACAGGATAACACTGAAGCTTTCTTT. It specifies CAWSLQDNTEAFF.

The V gene is TRBV7-9, the J gene TRBJ1-5; the D gene is possibly TRBD1 (5 bases). The CDR3 is 14 residues long. Trimming cost V 5 bases and J 6 bases, with 14 bases left between them. In germline, CDR1 is SEHNR, CDR2 FQNEAQ (reference sequence). Here the CDR3 reads CASSAQGSVQPQHF. In nucleotides, the CDR3 is TGTGCCAGCAGCGCCCAGGGCTCGGTTCAGCCCCAGCATTTT.

V usage is TRBV7-2 and J usage is TRBJ1-2; TRBD1 might be the D (6 bases). V was cut by 4 bases and J by 8 bases, with 14 bases left in between. Per germline, CDR1 SGHTA and CDR2 FQGNSA. This CDR3 has 13 amino acids. CDR3 coding DNA: TGTGCCAGCAGCTCTACAGGGCTTGGCGGCTACACCTTC. This codes for CASSSTGLGGYTF.

V is TRBV6-4 and J is TRBJ2-1, with 9 bases matching TRBD2. The CDR3 sequence is 16 residues long. CDR1 is MRHNA and CDR2 is SNTAGT in the germline V gene. V shed 2 bases and J 6 bases; nucleotides not matched to a gene: 8. This CDR3 reads CASSDMASGDTNEQFF. CDR3 coding DNA: TGTGCCAGCAGTGACATGGCTAGCGGGGACACCAATGAGCAGTTCTTC.

This clone has only a few counts. The chain is built from TRBV27 and TRBJ2-3, with D possibly matching TRBD1 (6 bases). The CDR3 is 14 amino acids. Germline CDR1 reads MNHEY; CDR2 reads SMNVEV (reference sequence). V dropped 0 bases and J dropped 6 bases, with 10 bases sitting between them. The CDR3, as DNA: TGTGCCAGCAGTTTATCTTCAGGGGCGGATACGCAGTATTTT. This codes for CASSLSSGADTQYF.

The chain is built from TRBV19 and TRBJ2-7, with 9 bases lining up with TRBD2. This CDR3 comprises 17 residues. V shed 5 bases, J shed 2 bases, and the junction held 13 bases outside the gene matches. Germline assignment: CDR1 LNHDA and CDR2 SQIVND (reference sequence). CDR3 protein: CASSWGSGGSYPYEQYF. The CDR3 DNA reads as TGTGCCAGTAGTTGGGGTAGCGGGGGTTCGTACCCCTACGAGCAGTACTTC.

The chain is built from TRBV3-1 (or the pseudogene TRBV3-2) and TRBJ2-3, with 14 bases identical to TRBD2. Germline values: CDR1 LGHDT, CDR2 YNNKEL (reference sequence). The CDR3 has 16 residues. The V and J ends lost 4 bases and 3 bases, in that order; junction bases with no gene match: 3. CDR3 in DNA: TGTGCCAGCAGCCGACTAGCGGGGGGGCAAACAGATACGCAGTATTTT. This encodes CASSRLAGGQTDTQYF.

The V and J genes are TRBV6-6 and TRBJ1-3; D is ambiguous. The V gene's germline CDR1 is MNHNY and CDR2 SVGAGI (reference sequence). V was trimmed by 7 bases and J by 1 base, leaving 8 bases between them. The CDR3 length is 13 residues. The CDR3 DNA is TGTGCCAGCATTCCGGGGTCTGGAAACACCATATATTTT. Protein product: CASIPGSGNTIYF.

The J gene is TRBJ1-2, the V gene TRBV11-2, with a possible D match to TRBD1 (6 bases). The V gene's germline CDR1 is SGHAT and CDR2 FQNNGV. Trimming removed 5 bases from V and 3 bases from J, with 10 bases in between. There are 13 residues in the CDR3. The CDR3, as DNA: TGTGCCAGCAGCAACACAGGGTACTATGGCTACACCTTC. Amino acids: CASSNTGYYGYTF.

V usage is TRBV9 and J usage is TRBJ2-2; 11 nucleotides match TRBD2. With V trimmed by 0 bases and J by 5 bases, 3 bases remained unmatched. Germline V gene lookup returns CDR1 SGDLS and CDR2 YYNGEE. This CDR3 region has 16 residues. DNA of the CDR3: TGTGCCAGCAGCGTAGGACTAGCGGGGTCTACCGGGGAGCTGTTTTTT. Translated, it gives CASSVGLAGSTGELFF.

In DNA form, the CDR3 reads TGTGCCAGCTCGCCGACAGGTGAAGGAGGCTACACCTTC. Its translation: CASSPTGEGGYTF. The chain has TRBV18 and TRBJ1-2, with D possibly being TRBD1 (6 bases). Germline CDR1 reads KGHSH; CDR2 reads LQKENI. The CDR3 has 13 amino acids. Trimming removed 6 bases at V and 8 bases at J, with 16 bases between.

This clone was observed a few times. V usage is TRBV10-1 and J usage is TRBJ1-1, with TRBD1 identical over 7 bases. Germline values: CDR1 WNHNN, CDR2 SYGVQD (reference sequence). The trim removed 4 bases at V and 9 bases at J, leaving 8 bases unmatched. This CDR3 is built from 13 residues. CDR3 region: CASSGDSSRKAFF. The DNA of the CDR3 is TGCGCCAGCAGTGGGGACAGTTCAAGGAAAGCTTTCTTT.

V gene TRBV4-3 combines with J gene TRBJ2-1, with TRBD2 identical over 9 bases. The junction had 4 bases not matched to a gene; V was cut back by 2 bases and J by 2 bases. The germline V gene has CDR1 LGHNA and CDR2 YSLEER. CDR3 length equals 16 residues. The CDR3 sequence: CASSQLSGGTYNEQFF. CDR3 nucleotide sequence: TGCGCCAGCAGCCAACTAAGCGGGGGGACCTACAATGAGCAGTTCTTC.